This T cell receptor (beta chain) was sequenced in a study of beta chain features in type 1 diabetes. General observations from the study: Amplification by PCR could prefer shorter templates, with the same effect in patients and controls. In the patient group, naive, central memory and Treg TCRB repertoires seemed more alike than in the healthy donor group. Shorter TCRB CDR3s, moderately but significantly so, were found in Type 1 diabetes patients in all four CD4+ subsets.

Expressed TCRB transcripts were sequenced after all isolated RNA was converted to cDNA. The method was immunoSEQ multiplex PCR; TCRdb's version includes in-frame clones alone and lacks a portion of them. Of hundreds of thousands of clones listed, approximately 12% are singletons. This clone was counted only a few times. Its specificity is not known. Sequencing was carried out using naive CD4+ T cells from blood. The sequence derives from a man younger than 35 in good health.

CDR3 sequence (DNA): TGTGCCAGCAGCTTAGCTGGCGGGGGGACGGGGGAGCAGTACTTC. Residues: CASSLAGGGTGEQYF. The chain recombines TRBV11-2 with TRBJ2-5, with 8 nucleotides matching TRBD2. The CDR3 loop spans 15 amino acids. CDR1 and CDR2 (germline): SGHAT, FQNNGV. The J segment lost 11 bases and the V segment lost 1 base, leaving 12 bases of the junction unmatched.